This paragraph reports one TCR beta chain. Its antigen remains unknown. There are 17 residues in the CDR3. V lost 3 bases and J 3 bases, leaving 21 bases between the germline ends. Germline-derived CDR1 and CDR2 are KGHSH and LQKENI. This record comes from a study of shared clonotypes between healthy human individuals. CD4+ cells underwent separation, giving CD45RA+ naive and CD45RA-negative memory subsets. Original analysis: Junction-only immunoSEQ sequences carried no quality scores, so filtering differed. The assay was immunoSEQ multiplex PCR, and TCRdb's table has in-frame clones only and misses some. From that table come the V and J calls and clone size; the DNA was used to work out D and trimming. The table lists 600,000 to 750,000 clones, just under 75% of them singletons. Study conclusions and caveats: As a rule, naive subsets had a larger estimated richness than memory subsets.

Sequencing used memory CD4+ T cells sorted from blood. Stated subset: CD45RA-negative fraction. The chain carries TRBV18 and TRBJ2-7, with D uncertain. The clonotype was recovered from a woman aged 30 to 39 in good health. The CDR3 reads CASSPSPIRALNYEQYF. DNA of the CDR3: TGTGCCAGCTCACCTTCACCTATCCGGGCCCTGAACTACGAGCAGTACTTC.